This TCR beta chain came from a study of OX40 agonist ivuxolimab in advanced cancers. General study findings and limits: There were also nonresponders showing low normalized T-cell clonal expansion.

CDR3 length: 15 residues. The germline V and J ends were trimmed by 6 bases and 7 bases, with 16 bases remaining between them. Germline V CDR1 and CDR2: SNHLY, FYNNEI. The assay was immunoSEQ multiplex PCR, and TCRdb's table has in-frame clones only and misses some. The data contain 65,000 to 80,000 clones, just over 85% of them seen just once; the ten biggest clones take up 1.9%. This clone was found once. Its specificity is not known. The chain joins TRBV2 to TRBJ1-6, with D possibly being TRBD1 (5 bases). The TCR originated in an adult with an advanced solid tumor such as melanoma, head and neck, liver or kidney cancer. This specimen was CD4+ or CD8+ T cells sorted from blood, taken in a trial of the OX40 agonist ivuxolimab. The CDR3 DNA follows: TGTGCCAGCAGGACCTGGGGAGGGGACAATTCACCCCTCCACTTT. Its translation is CASRTWGGDNSPLHF.